This T cell receptor (beta chain) was sequenced in a study of regulatory T cells in long-lasting Graves disease (dated by TCRdb to about 2021). Regarding the research as a whole: Persistent Graves' disease meant more than 5 years of antithyroid drug treatment with TSH receptor autoantibodies that stayed positive. A total of some 33 samples were covered by TCR sequencing, comprising around 13 persistent and about 20 newly diagnosed Graves' disease patients. On average, persistent Graves' disease patients in the clinical cohort had been on antithyroid drugs for approximately ten years. The study took place in China and was registered as a clinical trial. Persistent Graves' disease patients were compared with newly diagnosed Graves' disease patients by peripheral blood TCR sequencing and RNA sequencing. Broader findings and caveats from the paper: Peripheral blood alone was examined, since thyroid tissue, which constituted the primary lesion, could not be accessed. Sequencing and analysis were limited to the TCR beta chain. As a limitation, the authors acknowledged that the small sample size may reduce accuracy. Compared with newly diagnosed patients, patients with persistent Graves' disease had lower TCR Shannon entropy and fewer highly expanded clones, which suggests clonal expansion. Preferential use of TRBV28, TRBJ1-2 and TRBJ2-5 was observed in persistent disease, whereas TRBV20-1 and TRBJ2-1 were favored in newly diagnosed disease. Patients with persistent disease shared more public clonotypes (fewer than 3,000) than newly diagnosed patients did (nearly 1,000).

Interpreted using the paper, the time point label stands for: persistent/refractory GD, antithyroid drugs over 5 years with positive TRAb. RNA was extracted from PBMCs in TRIzol for both TCR sequencing and RNA sequencing. The diagnosis of Graves' disease followed American Thyroid Association guidelines. Recruitment of patients was carried out at an endocrinology department in Xi'an, China. From each patient, 7.5 to 10 milliliters of peripheral blood was collected into an EDTA anticoagulant tube. Ficoll Paque Plus density gradient separation was used to isolate PBMCs, and no further T cell sorting was performed. An Agilent 2100 Bioanalyzer and agarose gel were used to check RNA quality, while a NanoDrop 2000 measured RNA concentration. The germline V gene yields MRHNA for CDR1 and SNTAGT for CDR2. Including cysteine and phenylalanine, the CDR3 has 17 amino acids. CDR3 DNA is the only sequence kept; it has 51 bases, read in frame from the first base. Trimming costs V 5 bases and J 3 bases, and their ends lie 20 bases apart.

The protocol used for the library was multiplex PCR. Sequencer: Illumina HiSeq 4000. To build TCR beta libraries, CDR3 regions were amplified by Arm-PCR using iRepertoire HTBI primers. Before sequencing, the PCR products underwent gel purification. The paper's data handling went like this. A total of fewer than 70 TRBV and approximately 13 TRBJ segments were identified across samples and were used for gene usage analysis of CDR3 amino acid clonotypes. Filtered high-quality paired reads were merged into contigs using COPE and FqMerger. BLAST was used to align contigs to IMGT TRBV, TRBD and TRBJ reference genes, and CDR3 was defined according to IMGT. Any clonotype with a frequency above 0.1% was classified as a highly expanded clone. Repertoire diversity was measured by Shannon entropy, and V-J evenness by the Gini coefficient. Public clonotypes were defined as clonotypes shared by more than one individual. Clones were called with MiXCR by TCRdb after fastp trimmed the public reads at Q25, and only in-frame beta chains were retained. Identical CDR3 protein sequences are pooled into one entry, listed with their most common genes and DNA. TCRdb's processing, not the authors', yielded these V and J calls. Recorded for this sample are about 470,000 distinct CDR3 sequences; roughly 21% of them occurred a single time. The ten largest make up 7.1% of the sample.

Points on this clonotype: Its cognate antigen has yet to be identified. No quality values exist for individual bases; no much larger clone is one base distant.

The chain links TRBV6-4 with TRBJ1-5, with TRBD1 as a weak D call on 5 bases. The sequence came from a female donor with Graves disease. The source material was peripheral blood mononuclear cells (PBMCs), sampled when the disease was refractory, from a patient treated with antithyroid drugs. CDR3 loop: CASSSGTAVSFNQPQHF. The nucleotide sequence reads as follows: TGTGCCAGCAGTTCCGGGACGGCGGTTTCTTTCAATCAGCCCCAGCATTTT.